The 25 T cell receptor beta chains below all came from one sample that was sequenced in a study of identical twins. Via MiXCR, TCRdb re-called the 5' RACE reads, giving one row per CDR3 protein. The sample contains 690,000 or so distinct CDR3 sequences, around 5.7% of which appear only once. Sequenced: naive T cells sorted from blood. The receptors come from a man aged 18 to 30 in good health.

Ten or more counts support this clonotype. The chain couples TRBV12-3 or TRBV12-4 to TRBJ2-1; 14 bases align to TRBD2. The CDR3 is 16 residues long. Trimming at V came to 6 bases and at J to 3 bases, leaving 4 bases not matched to a gene. DNA for the CDR3: TGTGCCAGCAGCTTCGGACTAGCGGGAGGCTACAATGAGCAGTTCTTC. Translation gives CASSFGLAGGYNEQFF.

This clonotype was seen only a few times. This chain connects TRBV7-9 to TRBJ2-1, with D possibly matching TRBD2 (5 bases). There are 17 residues in the CDR3. V gave up 3 bases and J gave up 2 bases, with 17 bases separating them. The V gene's germline CDR1 is SEHNR and CDR2 FQNEAQ (reference sequence). CDR3 DNA sequence: TGTGCCAGCAGCTTTTACGAGGTGGCACTAGCCTACAATGAGCAGTTCTTC. Translated, it gives CASSFYEVALAYNEQFF.

The chain combines TRBV11-2 with TRBJ2-1; 12 bases map to TRBD2. Germline V gene lookup returns CDR1 SGHAT and CDR2 FQNNGV. J gave up 9 bases and V 3 bases, and 6 bases lay outside the gene matches. This CDR3 has 15 amino acids. This chain's CDR3 is CASSFLAGGPVEQFF. The CDR3 DNA is TGTGCCAGCAGCTTCCTAGCGGGAGGGCCAGTTGAGCAGTTCTTC. Combining the CDR3 with reference TRBV11-2 and TRBJ2-1 gives the whole variable domain EAGVAQSPRYKIIEKRQSVAFWCNPISGHATLYWYQQILGQGPKLLIQFQNNGVVDDSQLPKDRFSAERLKGVDSTLKIQPAKLEDSAVYLCASSFLAGGPVEQFFGPGTRLTVL.

This clonotype was observed many times. The V call is TRBV25-1, the J call TRBJ2-5; TRBD2 matches at 9 bases. J lost 1 base, V lost 9 bases, and 6 bases had no gene match. The CDR3 is made up of 14 amino acids. Germline V lookup: CDR1 MGHDK, CDR2 SYGVNS. In DNA form, the CDR3 reads TGTGCCAGTTCGCGGGAGGGCCCCCAAGAGACCCAGTACTTC. Translating gives CASSREGPQETQYF. Combining the CDR3 with reference TRBV25-1 and TRBJ2-5 gives the whole variable domain EADIYQTPRYLVIGTGKKITLECSQTMGHDKMYWYQQDPGMELHLIHYSYGVNSTEKGDLSSESTVSRIRTEHFPLTLESARPSHTSQYLCASSREGPQETQYFGPGTRLLVL.

This clonotype was seen once. Just one base apart from a much larger clone, this may be a read error. CDR3 in amino acids: CASSFGTGKYNEQFF. CDR3 coding DNA: TGTGCCAGCAGCTTCGGGACAGGGAAATACAATGAGCAGTTCTTC. The rearrangement joins TRBV11-2 to TRBJ2-1, with TRBD1 matching over 9 bases. The germline gives CDR1 SGHAT, CDR2 FQNNGV. Trimming cost V 3 bases and J 4 bases; bases outside gene matches: 4. This CDR3 spans 15 amino acids.

This clonotype occurred many times. The chain is built from TRBV20-1 and TRBJ2-1; D is unclear. V shed 1 base and J shed 7 bases, with 14 bases lying between them. In germline, CDR1 is DFQATT, CDR2 SNEGSKA (reference sequence). The CDR3 runs to 14 residues. The DNA of the CDR3 is TGCAGTGCTAGAGTTTCTCTGAACCGAAATGAGCAGTTCTTC. Protein product: CSARVSLNRNEQFF.

This clonotype appeared a few times. CDR3 bases: TGTGCCAGCATTGCCAGCGGGAGGGCCTACAATGAGCAGTTCTTC. This encodes CASIASGRAYNEQFF. The chain uses TRBV6-2 or TRBV6-3 and TRBJ2-1; 10 positions match TRBD2. V lost 7 bases to trimming and J lost 2 bases; unmatched junction nucleotides: 5. Germline loops: CDR1 MNHEY, CDR2 SVGEGT. The CDR3 is made up of 15 amino acids.

This clonotype was detected a few times. V and J are TRBV7-7 and TRBJ2-1; D is unresolved. The CDR3 totals 13 residues. V was trimmed by 7 bases and J by 6 bases, leaving 13 bases between them. Germline CDR1 SSHAT, CDR2 FNYEAQ (reference sequence). The CDR3 loop is CASTPGPVNEQFF. CDR3 bases: TGTGCCAGCACCCCTGGGCCCGTCAATGAGCAGTTCTTC.

This clonotype has at least ten counts. V is TRBV20-1 and J is TRBJ2-5, with a tentative D call TRBD1 (6 bases). The V end lost 4 bases, the J end lost 7 bases, and 13 bases lay between the germline ends. Germline CDR1 and CDR2: DFQATT and SNEGSKA (reference sequence). This CDR3 has 12 residues. DNA of the CDR3: TGCAGTGCTACGGGACAAACGCTGACCCAGTACTTC. Translated, it gives CSATGQTLTQYF.

This chain links TRBV12-3 or TRBV12-4 with TRBJ2-1; D remains ambiguous. This CDR3 region has 14 residues. V lost 8 bases and J lost 0, with 11 bases in between. This chain's CDR3 is CASGTLSSYNEQFF. CDR3 nucleotide sequence: TGTGCCAGCGGAACCCTAAGCTCCTACAATGAGCAGTTCTTC.

This chain connects TRBV27 to TRBJ2-1, with a weak D call TRBD1 (6 bases). The length of the CDR3 is 15 residues. The germline V gene has CDR1 MNHEY and CDR2 SMNVEV (reference sequence). V lost 6 bases to trimming and J lost 6 bases, with 18 bases between them. DNA for the CDR3: TGTGCCAGCAGCTTGAATCCCACAGGGCCCAATGAGCAGTTCTTC. Translated, it gives CASSLNPTGPNEQFF.

V usage is TRBV5-5 and J usage is TRBJ1-5, with D possibly matching TRBD1 (5 bases). V lost 0 bases and J 6 bases, leaving 13 bases between the germline ends. Germline V gene lookup returns CDR1 SGHKS and CDR2 YYEKEE (reference sequence). The CDR3 has 15 amino acids. For the CDR3, the DNA is TGTGCCAGCAGCTTGGGAGTAGGGGTGGGTCAGCCCCAGCATTTT. Its protein product is CASSLGVGVGQPQHF.

The chain has TRBV7-2 and TRBJ2-3; D perhaps matches TRBD2 (5 bases). Trimming pared 2 bases from V and 7 bases from J, leaving 10 bases between. Per the germline V gene, CDR1 is SGHTA and CDR2 is FQGNSA. The CDR3 extends over 13 amino acids. CDR3 DNA sequence: TGTGCCAGCAGCTTATGGAGGTTTTATACGCAGTATTTT. Its translation is CASSLWRFYTQYF.

This clonotype was recorded a few times. J is TRBJ2-1 and V is TRBV24-1; 12 bases agree with TRBD2. V lost 3 bases and J lost 4; bases outside the gene matches: 3. The CDR3 is 16 residues long. CDR1 and CDR2 from the germline V gene are KGHDR and SFDVKD. The CDR3 loop reads CATSDQGLAGYNEQFF. In nucleotides, the CDR3 is TGTGCCACCAGTGATCAGGGACTAGCGGGTTACAATGAGCAGTTCTTC.

V gene TRBV6-5 combines with J gene TRBJ1-1; 8 bases match TRBD1. V lost 5 bases to trimming and J lost 6 bases; unmatched junction nucleotides: 2. The CDR3 loop spans 12 amino acids. Germline CDR1 MNHEY, CDR2 SVGAGI. For the CDR3, the DNA is TGTGCCAGCAGTACAGGGGGGGCTGAAGCTTTCTTT. Translating gives CASSTGGAEAFF.

This clonotype has at least ten counts. The genes are TRBV5-1 and TRBJ2-7; 8 nucleotides agree with TRBD2. Germline lookup yields CDR1 SGHRS and CDR2 YFSETQ. The CDR3 runs to 15 residues. Losses at the gene ends were 4 bases for V and 3 bases for J; bases not matched to a gene: 9. The CDR3 sequence is CASSLEAGGYYEQYF. The CDR3 nucleotides read TGCGCCAGCAGCCTGGAGGCGGGAGGATACTACGAGCAGTACTTC.

Ten or more counts support this clonotype. V usage is TRBV20-1 and J usage is TRBJ1-4, with D uncertain. V lost 0 bases and J 0 bases, leaving 11 bases between the germline ends. CDR3 size: 16 residues. CDR1 and CDR2 from the germline V gene are DFQATT and SNEGSKA (reference sequence). The CDR3 sequence is CSARDRGDATNEKLFF. The CDR3 nucleotides are TGCAGTGCTAGAGATCGCGGGGATGCAACTAATGAAAAACTGTTTTTT.

At least ten counts were recorded for this clonotype. The rearrangement links TRBV7-6 to TRBJ2-7, with D possibly called TRBD1 or TRBD2 (5 bases each). The CDR3 sequence is 13 residues long. V was shortened by 2 bases and J by 2 bases, with 7 bases between the two germline ends. Looked up from germline, CDR1 is SGHVS and CDR2 is FNYEAQ. CDR3 in DNA: TGTGCCAGCAGCTTACGGGACCCCTACGAGCAGTACTTC. Translating gives CASSLRDPYEQYF. The complete variable domain, with remaining parts taken from reference TRBV7-6 and TRBJ2-7, reads GAGVSQSPRYKVTKRGQDVALRCDPISGHVSLYWYRQALGQGPEFLTYFNYEAQQDKSGLPNDRFSAERPEGSISTLTIQRTEQRDSAMYRCASSLRDPYEQYFGPGTRLTVT.

The chain couples TRBV5-1 to TRBJ2-3, with 7 nucleotides matching TRBD1. The length of the CDR3 is 14 residues. V lost 1 base to trimming and J lost 4 bases; unmatched junction nucleotides: 3. The germline CDR1 and CDR2 sequences are SGHRS and YFSETQ. The CDR3 here is CASSLWTGPDTQYF. Written as DNA, the CDR3 is TGCGCCAGCAGCTTGTGGACAGGTCCAGATACGCAGTATTTT.

This clonotype was detected ten times or more. The rearrangement links TRBV4-1 to TRBJ1-2; tentatively, D is TRBD1 (5 bases). The CDR3 extends over 15 amino acids. Germline V gives CDR1 MGHRA, CDR2 YSYEKL. Between the trimmed V and J ends, which lost 0 bases and 5 bases, there was a span of 13 bases. For the CDR3, the DNA is TGCGCCAGCAGCCAAGAGCGGGGCAGGGTTTATGGCTACACCTTC. Its protein is CASSQERGRVYGYTF.

This clonotype has just a few counts. This CDR3 reads CASVYDGQKREYV. The CDR3 DNA follows: TGTGCCAGCGTCTATGACGGGCAAAAACGGGAGTACGTC. The chain uses TRBV28 and TRBJ2-7, with unresolved D. CDR3 length: 13 residues. CDR1 and CDR2 (germline): MDHEN, SYDVKM. With 8 bases removed from V and 11 bases from J, the gap between germline ends came to 22 bases.

This clonotype was seen many times. The rearrangement uses TRBV29-1 and TRBJ1-5; D may be TRBD1 (5 bases). Germline V gene data show CDR1 as SQVTM and CDR2 as ANQGSEA. This CDR3 is built from 12 residues. Trimming pared 4 bases from V and 5 bases from J, leaving 9 bases between. The CDR3 sequence: CSVGDGDQPQHF. CDR3 in DNA: TGCAGCGTTGGGGACGGAGATCAGCCCCAGCATTTT.

This clonotype was counted ten times or more. For the CDR3, the DNA is TGCAGCGTTGATTCGGACAGGGGGCGAGCATCAGCCGGCTACACCTTC. Its translation is CSVDSDRGRASAGYTF. The chain is built from TRBV29-1 and TRBJ1-2; 11 nucleotides match TRBD1. CDR1 is SQVTM and CDR2 is ANQGSEA in the germline V gene. The CDR3 length is 16 residues. Trimming at V came to 3 bases and at J to 8 bases, leaving 14 bases not matched to a gene. Filled out from reference TRBV29-1 and TRBJ1-2, the complete variable domain reads SAVISQKPSRDICQRGTSLTIQCQVDSQVTMMFWYRQQPGQSLTLIATANQGSEATYESGFVIDKFPISRPNLTFSTLTVSNMSPEDSSIYLCSVDSDRGRASAGYTFGSGTRLTVV.

Ten or more counts support this clonotype. This chain's CDR3 is CASSSLRYPSAEAFF. CDR3 DNA sequence: TGTGCCAGCAGTTCTCTAAGGTACCCTTCCGCTGAAGCTTTCTTT. This chain joins TRBV12-3 or TRBV12-4 and TRBJ1-1; D is undetermined. The CDR3 extends over 15 amino acids. Trimming removed 4 bases at V and 6 bases at J, with 18 bases between.

There are a few counts of this clonotype. J is TRBJ2-5 and V is TRBV12-3 or TRBV12-4, with D perhaps matching TRBD2 (6 bases). Trimming removed 6 bases from V and 4 bases from J, with 18 bases in between. This CDR3 has 15 residues. This CDR3 is CASSPPRGAGETQYF. The DNA of the CDR3 is TGTGCCAGCAGCCCCCCGAGGGGAGCGGGAGAGACCCAGTACTTC.